The T cell receptor beta chain described here comes from a study of identical twins. Note on this clonotype: Its specificity is not known.

General study results and limits: The analysis was cross-sectional rather than longitudinal within donors. Partial confounding of zero-insertion analyses by invariant MAIT and iNKT cells was possible.

TCRdb independently ran MiXCR on the 5' RACE reads; one entry per CDR3 protein. Of fewer than 250,000 distinct CDR3 sequences listed, approximately 15% are singletons. Germline assignment: CDR1 SGHAT and CDR2 FQNNGV. Deletions cut 1 base from V and 5 bases from J, with 11 bases between. CDR3 length: 14 amino acids. The sample was also linked to a second study, of T cells expressing NK-cell markers. That work contributes: Dominant NKG2C+ clonotypes in about six donors made up about 1.0-7.5% of CD8+ T cells.

The chain has TRBV11-2 and TRBJ1-1; no definite D call. This TCR came from a woman younger than 35 in good health. Sequencing input: CD8+ T cells sorted from blood. Written as DNA, the CDR3 is TGTGCCAGCAGCTTAGCCCCGGTTCTGACTGAAGCTTTCTTT. This sequence encodes CASSLAPVLTEAFF.